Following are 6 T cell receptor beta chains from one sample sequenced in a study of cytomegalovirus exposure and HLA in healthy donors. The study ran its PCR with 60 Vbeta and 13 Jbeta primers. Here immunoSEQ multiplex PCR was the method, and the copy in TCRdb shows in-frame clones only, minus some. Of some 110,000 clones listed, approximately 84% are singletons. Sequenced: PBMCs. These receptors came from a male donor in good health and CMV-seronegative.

The CDR3 sequence is CASSSQDSQETQYF. The CDR3 DNA sequence: TGCGCCAGCAGCTCTCAGGACAGTCAAGAGACCCAGTACTTC. The chain combines TRBV5-1 with TRBJ2-5; weak D call: TRBD1 (6 bases). CDR3 length equals 14 residues. The germline V gene encodes CDR1 SGHRS and CDR2 YFSETQ. V lost 3 bases to trimming and J lost 2 bases, with 11 bases between them.

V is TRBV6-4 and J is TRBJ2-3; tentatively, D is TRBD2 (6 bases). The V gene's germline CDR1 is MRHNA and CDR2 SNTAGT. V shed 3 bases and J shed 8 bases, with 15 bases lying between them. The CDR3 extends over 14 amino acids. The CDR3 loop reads CASSESLALGTQYF. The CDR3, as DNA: TGTGCCAGCAGTGAATCTCTAGCGTTAGGTACGCAGTATTTT.

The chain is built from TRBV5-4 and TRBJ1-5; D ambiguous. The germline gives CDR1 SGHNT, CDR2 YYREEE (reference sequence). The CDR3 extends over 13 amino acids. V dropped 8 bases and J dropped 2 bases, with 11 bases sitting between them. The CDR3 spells CASSGGGNQPQHF. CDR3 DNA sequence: TGTGCCAGTTCAGGAGGTGGCAATCAGCCCCAGCATTTT.

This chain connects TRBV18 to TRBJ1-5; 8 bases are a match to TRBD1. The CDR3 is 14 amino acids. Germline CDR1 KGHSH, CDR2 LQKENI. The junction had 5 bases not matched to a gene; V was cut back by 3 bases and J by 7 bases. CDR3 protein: CASSPTGARQPQHF. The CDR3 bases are TGTGCCAGCTCACCGACAGGGGCGCGCCAGCCCCAGCATTTT.

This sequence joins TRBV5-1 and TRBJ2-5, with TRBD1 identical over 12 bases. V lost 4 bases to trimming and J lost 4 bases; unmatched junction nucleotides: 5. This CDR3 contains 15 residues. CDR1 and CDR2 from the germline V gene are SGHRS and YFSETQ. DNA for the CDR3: TGCGCCAGCAGCCCCAGGGACAGGGGGCGAGAGACCCAGTACTTC. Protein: CASSPRDRGRETQYF.

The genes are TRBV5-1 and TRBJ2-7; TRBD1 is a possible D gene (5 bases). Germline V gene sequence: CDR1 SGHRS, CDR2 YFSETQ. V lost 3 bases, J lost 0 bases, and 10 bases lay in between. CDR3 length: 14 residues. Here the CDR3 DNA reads TGCGCCAGCAGCTACGACAGCCCCTCCTACGAGCAGTACTTC. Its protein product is CASSYDSPSYEQYF. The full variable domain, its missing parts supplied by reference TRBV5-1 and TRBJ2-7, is KAGVTQTPRYLIKTRGQQVTLSCSPISGHRSVSWYQQTPGQGLQFLFEYFSETQRNKGNFPGRFSGRQFSNSRSEMNVSTLELGDSALYLCASSYDSPSYEQYFGPGTRLTVT.